This TCR beta chain emerged from a study of T cells in Graves' hyperthyroidism and ophthalmopathy. Study-level results: In blood, most of the thyroid clonotypes expanded above 0.001 were also present. Ophthalmopathy was predicted by the model a median of about 6.7 months ahead of onset.

CDR1 and CDR2 (germline): MNHEY, SVGEGT. CDR3 size: 15 residues. J lost 1 base, V lost 7 bases, and 6 bases had no gene match. This clonotype was detected many times. What it binds is unknown. Amplified TCR beta CDR3 regions came from RNA transcripts. HTBI primers were used for first-round RT-PCR of the TCR CDR3. TCRdb fed the multiplex PCR reads into MiXCR, producing one record per CDR3 protein. The table includes fewer than 350,000 distinct CDR3 sequences, less than 15% detected once. Patients aged 18 to 65 with hyperthyroidism were newly diagnosed, with duration under 2 months. PBMCs came from 7.5 to 10 ml fresh peripheral blood.

This clonotype originated in a woman aged 30 to 39 with Graves' hyperthyroidism that later progressed to Graves' ophthalmopathy. The chain uses TRBV6-2 or TRBV6-3 and TRBJ2-1, with TRBD2 identical over 8 bases. Sequenced material: blood. CDR3 residues: CASIEREPSYNEQFF. CDR3 bases: TGTGCCAGCATAGAGCGGGAGCCGTCCTACAATGAGCAGTTCTTC.